This entry features one TCR beta chain sequence. Other nucleotide sequences in the sample specify the same CDR3. This entry is derived from a study of shared clonotypes between healthy human individuals. Assay used: immunoSEQ multiplex PCR; TCRdb lists only in-frame clones, some missing. The table shows some 2 million clones, with roughly 95% occurring only once. CD8 cells classed as naive were CD45RO-negative and positively selected for CCR7, excluding terminally differentiated effector memory CD45RA+ cells. The germline V and J ends were trimmed by 2 bases and 1 base, with 8 bases remaining between them. This CDR3 has 14 amino acids. Per the germline V gene, CDR1 is MGHRA and CDR2 is YSYEKL.

The sequenced material came from naive CD8+ T cells sorted from blood. The TCR sequence derives from a young man in good health. The chain couples TRBV4-1 to TRBJ1-1, with D unclear. The CDR3 DNA reads as TGCGCCAGCAGCCAAAGAGGGTCGAACACTGAAGCTTTCTTT. Protein product: CASSQRGSNTEAFF.